One sample yielded the 20 T cell receptor beta chains listed below, sequenced in a study of siplizumab effects on memory and regulatory T cells. Some clones are missing from TCRdb's copy, which holds only in-frame ones; the method was immunoSEQ multiplex PCR. The repertoire holds about 97,000 clones, with around nine tenths as singletons. The sample consisted of CD4+ T cells sorted from blood. All receptors derive from a human donor in good health.

The J gene is TRBJ2-2, the V gene TRBV7-3; 7 bases are shared with TRBD1. V dropped 5 bases and J dropped 3; count of bases not matched to a gene: 9. This CDR3 region has 16 residues. CDR1 and CDR2 (germline): SGHTA, FQGTGA. The CDR3, as DNA: TGTGCCAGCAGCCATCGCGACAGGGCGGACACCGGGGAGCTGTTTTTT. This gives the protein CASSHRDRADTGELFF.

DNA of the CDR3: TGTGCCATCAGTGATGAGGGCATTGAGCAGTTCTTC. Translating it yields CAISDEGIEQFF. V gene TRBV10-3 combines with J gene TRBJ2-1, with D maybe TRBD2 (5 bases). Trimming pared 3 bases from V and 9 bases from J, leaving 9 bases between. The CDR3 runs 12 residues. Germline assignment: CDR1 ENHRY and CDR2 SYGVKD.

Details on this clone: One junction end disagrees with the germline gene, perhaps due to a read error. The chain links TRBV7-9 to TRBJ2-5, with 8 bases that match TRBD2. This CDR3 is 13 amino acids long. The germline V gene encodes CDR1 SEHNR and CDR2 FQNEAQ (reference sequence). The CDR3: CASSPSGVAGFNF. In DNA form, the CDR3 reads TGTGCCAGCAGCCCGTCCGGGGTAGCGGGGTTCAACTTC.

The V and J genes are TRBV5-1 and TRBJ2-7; D remains unclear. The CDR3 has 12 residues. The V gene lost 0 bases and the J gene lost 4 bases, with 5 bases spanning the gap. Germline-derived CDR1 and CDR2 are SGHRS and YFSETQ. The CDR3: CASSLEQYEQYF. The CDR3 DNA reads as TGCGCCAGCAGCTTGGAACAATACGAGCAGTACTTC.

The chain is built from TRBV11-1 and TRBJ2-3; D might be TRBD1 or TRBD2, each matching 5 bases. Per germline, CDR1 SGHAT and CDR2 FQDESV (reference sequence). CDR3 length: 16 residues. Between the trimmed V and J ends, which lost 1 base and 4 bases, there was a span of 15 bases. The CDR3 DNA is TGTGCCAGCAGCTTAGAGCCTCGTCGAGGGGCAGATACGCAGTATTTT. Protein sequence: CASSLEPRRGADTQYF.

This chain uses TRBV19 with TRBJ1-1; D possibly corresponds to TRBD1 (6 bases). V was pared by 3 bases and J by 11 bases, with 13 bases between. Germline V lookup: CDR1 LNHDA, CDR2 SQIVND (reference sequence). The length of the CDR3 is 12 residues. The DNA of the CDR3 is TGTGCCAGTAGTATTCAGGGGAGTATGGCTTTCTTT. Translated: CASSIQGSMAFF.

V gene TRBV9 combines with J gene TRBJ1-5, with D maybe TRBD1 (5 bases). Germline CDR1 is SGDLS and CDR2 is YYNGEE. The germline V and J ends were trimmed by 0 bases and 7 bases, with 14 bases remaining between them. The CDR3 is 15 amino acids. The CDR3 loop reads CASSVGLGTEQPQHF. In DNA, the CDR3 is TGTGCCAGCAGCGTAGGATTAGGGACCGAACAGCCCCAGCATTTT.

The chain employs TRBV6-5 and TRBJ1-4; D remains ambiguous. This CDR3 spans 13 amino acids. CDR1 is MNHEY and CDR2 is SVGAGI in the germline V gene. V dropped 5 bases and J dropped 4 bases, with 8 bases sitting between them. CDR3 in amino acids: CASSRAVNEKLFF. The CDR3, as DNA: TGTGCCAGCAGTCGGGCTGTTAATGAAAAACTGTTTTTT.

This clone is a singleton in its sample. The gene calls are TRBV18 and TRBJ2-3; TRBD1 aligns across 7 bases. The CDR3 totals 14 residues. Germline values: CDR1 KGHSH, CDR2 LQKENI. Trimming cost V 4 bases and J 1 base; bases outside gene matches: 2. This CDR3 reads CASSLDRGTDTQYF. The CDR3 DNA sequence: TGTGCCAGCTCACTCGACAGGGGCACAGATACGCAGTATTTT.

The rearrangement links TRBV19 to TRBJ2-7, with D unresolved. V dropped 5 bases and J dropped 2 bases, with 13 bases sitting between them. CDR3 length equals 14 residues. Germline CDR1 reads LNHDA; CDR2 reads SQIVND (reference sequence). DNA for the CDR3: TGTGCCAGTAGTGGAACAGCTCTTGCCTACGAGCAGTACTTC. This sequence encodes CASSGTALAYEQYF. Based on the CDR3 plus reference TRBV19 and TRBJ2-7, the full variable domain is DGGITQSPKYLFRKEGQNVTLSCEQNLNHDAMYWYRQDPGQGLRLIYYSQIVNDFQKGDIAEGYSVSREKKESFPLTVTSAQKNPTAFYLCASSGTALAYEQYFGPGTRLTVT.

The chain has TRBV5-1 and TRBJ2-1; D unclear. The CDR3 spans 17 residues. Per germline, CDR1 SGHRS and CDR2 YFSETQ. V lost 1 base, J lost 0 bases, and 14 bases lay in between. The CDR3 sequence is CASSLSILLSSYNEQFF. The CDR3, as DNA: TGCGCCAGCAGCTTGTCAATCCTCCTTAGCTCCTACAATGAGCAGTTCTTC.

The chain couples TRBV10-2 to TRBJ1-5, with TRBD1 identical over 7 bases. This CDR3 region has 14 residues. CDR1 and CDR2 (germline): WSHSY, SAAADI. V gave up 6 bases and J gave up 4 bases; unmatched junction bases: 6. The CDR3, as DNA: TGCGCCAGCAGGGAAGGACAGGTAAATCAGCCCCAGCATTTT. It yields the protein CASREGQVNQPQHF.

The chain's CDR3 is CASSRGYEQYF. The DNA for the CDR3 is TGCGCCAGCAGCCGAGGATACGAGCAGTACTTC. J is TRBJ2-7 and V is TRBV4-1; unclear D gene. Deletions cut 4 bases from V and 4 bases from J, with 5 bases between. Per germline, CDR1 MGHRA and CDR2 YSYEKL. The CDR3 runs 11 residues.

This chain joins TRBV28 and TRBJ2-7; tentative D call: TRBD1 (6 bases). The V gene's germline CDR1 is MDHEN and CDR2 SYDVKM. The CDR3 is made up of 12 amino acids. V was pared by 7 bases and J by 12 bases, with 19 bases between. The CDR3 DNA sequence: TGTGCCAGCACTATCGGACAGTCGCGATGGTACTTC. Amino acids: CASTIGQSRWYF.

The chain recombines TRBV18 with TRBJ2-2; D is ambiguous. The V and J ends lost 3 bases and 6 bases respectively, with 17 bases between them. CDR3 length equals 16 residues. Germline V gene lookup returns CDR1 KGHSH and CDR2 LQKENI. The CDR3 loop reads CASSPTLIGQAGELFF. The CDR3 nucleotides are TGTGCCAGCTCACCCACCTTGATAGGGCAGGCCGGGGAGCTGTTTTTT.

This chain uses TRBV28 with TRBJ2-3, with 9 bases matching TRBD1. Per germline, CDR1 MDHEN and CDR2 SYDVKM. This CDR3 spans 15 amino acids. V lost 1 base and J lost 6; bases outside the gene matches: 5. CDR3 bases: TGTGCCAGCAGTTTATCCGGGACAGGGAAGGATACGCAGTATTTT. Translated: CASSLSGTGKDTQYF.

This clone was counted between two and nine times. V and J are TRBV2 and TRBJ2-7, with 11 bases identical to TRBD1. The CDR3 has 18 amino acids. The V segment lost 5 bases and the J segment 3 bases; nucleotides outside the gene matches: 15. Germline V CDR1 and CDR2: SNHLY, FYNNEI. CDR3 nucleotide sequence: TGTGCCAGCAGTACCGGGACAGGGGGAAGAAAGGGATTCTACGAGCAGTACTTC. Protein: CASSTGTGGRKGFYEQYF.

The chain joins TRBV7-8 to TRBJ1-1, with 9 bases identical to TRBD1. Germline V gene lookup returns CDR1 SGHVS and CDR2 FQNEAQ. The CDR3 contains 14 residues. Trimming removed 5 bases from V and 4 bases from J; junction bases left unmatched: 5. The DNA of the CDR3 is TGTGCCAGCAGCCCGGGACAGGGTGGCACTGAAGCTTTCTTT. It specifies CASSPGQGGTEAFF.

This chain connects TRBV19 to TRBJ2-7; 7 bases match TRBD1. V shed 7 bases, J shed 3 bases, and the junction held 9 bases outside the gene matches. The CDR3 is 14 residues long. The germline gives CDR1 LNHDA, CDR2 SQIVND (reference sequence). CDR3 region: CASTPGGSFYEQYF. CDR3 DNA sequence: TGTGCCAGTACCCCAGGGGGAAGTTTCTACGAGCAGTACTTC.

The chain employs TRBV6-4 and TRBJ1-2; possible D gene TRBD1, 6 bases. Germline V gene data show CDR1 as MRHNA and CDR2 as SNTAGT. The length of the CDR3 is 12 residues. With 4 bases removed from V and 6 bases from J, the gap between germline ends came to 9 bases. CDR3 region: CASSAGGNGYTF. In nucleotides, the CDR3 is TGTGCCAGCAGTGCCGGGGGCAATGGCTACACCTTC.